Following are 11 T cell receptor beta chains from one sample sequenced in a study of shared clonotypes between healthy human individuals. Measured with immunoSEQ multiplex PCR; TCRdb has only the in-frame clones, and not every one. The data show 2 million to 2.5 million clones, 85% to 95% seen once. The sample consisted of naive CD4+ T cells from PBMCs. Subset reported: CD45RA+ positively selected. The origin of the receptors is a man aged 18 to 30 in good health. Some clones in this sample may be carry-over from other donors' samples.

This sequence joins TRBV7-3 and TRBJ2-2; D remains unclear. The CDR3 totals 15 residues. Germline-derived CDR1 and CDR2 are SGHTA and FQGTGA. With 0 bases removed from V and 4 bases from J, the gap between germline ends came to 9 bases. The DNA for the CDR3 is TGTGCCAGCAGCTTAACAATGTTGGGCACCGGGGAGCTGTTTTTT. Translation gives CASSLTMLGTGELFF.

J is TRBJ2-1 and V is TRBV10-2; D might be TRBD2 (6 bases). This CDR3 is built from 15 residues. V shed 6 bases and J shed 7 bases, with 19 bases lying between them. CDR1 and CDR2 (germline): WSHSY, SAAADI. CDR3 amino acids: CASRAPARGWNEQFF. The CDR3 DNA reads as TGCGCCAGCAGGGCCCCCGCCCGGGGGTGGAATGAGCAGTTCTTC.

This sequence joins TRBV6-6 and TRBJ2-7; D is ambiguous. Trimming took off 2 bases at V and 0 bases at J, with 11 bases between the two ends. This CDR3 has 15 amino acids. The germline V gene encodes CDR1 MNHNY and CDR2 SVGAGI (reference sequence). The CDR3 nucleotides are TGTGCCAGCAGTTACGGTGCGTCGAGCTCCTACGAGCAGTACTTC. Its translation: CASSYGASSSYEQYF.

The chain joins TRBV7-9 to TRBJ2-5; 15 nucleotides align to TRBD2. The CDR3 length is 13 residues. With 9 bases clipped from V and 5 bases from J, the junction kept 1 base outside the gene matches. The germline CDR1 and CDR2 sequences are SEHNR and FQNEAQ (reference sequence). CDR3 loop: CASGLAGGETQYF. CDR3 nucleotide sequence: TGTGCCAGTGGACTAGCGGGAGGGGAGACCCAGTACTTC. Full variable domain (outside the CDR3, taken from reference TRBV7-9 and TRBJ2-5): DTGVSQNPRHKITKRGQNVTFRCDPISEHNRLYWYRQTLGQGPEFLTYFQNEAQLEKSRLLSDRFSAERPKGSFSTLEIQRTEQGDSAMYLCASGLAGGETQYFGPGTRLLVL.

The chain has TRBV5-8 and TRBJ2-1; possible D gene TRBD2, 7 bases. Germline loops: CDR1 SGHTS, CDR2 YDEGEE. The CDR3 covers 13 residues. V lost 1 base to trimming and J lost 14 bases, with 16 bases between them. The CDR3 DNA is TGTGCCAGCAGCTTGAGACTGGGGGGGGCTAAGTTCTTC. It is translated as CASSLRLGGAKFF.

In the case of this clone: The same CDR3 also results from other DNA sequences found in this sample. This sequence joins TRBV28 and TRBJ1-2, with D perhaps TRBD1 (5 bases). Germline V gives CDR1 MDHEN, CDR2 SYDVKM. This CDR3 comprises 12 residues. Trimming shortened V by 3 bases and J by 5 bases, and 7 bases separated the two germline ends. The CDR3 DNA reads TGTGCCAGCAGTTTGGCAGGGTATGGCTACACCTTC. It codes for CASSLAGYGYTF.

The chain's CDR3 is CASSLKRAAYEQYF. The CDR3 DNA reads TGTGCCAGCAGTTTAAAGAGGGCCGCCTACGAGCAGTACTTC. The chain recombines TRBV27 with TRBJ2-7, with D perhaps TRBD2 (5 bases). The V and J ends lost 2 bases and 2 bases respectively, with 10 bases between them. Germline-derived CDR1 and CDR2 are MNHEY and SMNVEV (reference sequence). This CDR3 comprises 14 residues.

The gene calls are TRBV28 and TRBJ1-5, with unresolved D. Germline V lookup: CDR1 MDHEN, CDR2 SYDVKM. The V gene lost 6 bases and the J gene lost 4 bases, with 7 bases spanning the gap. CDR3 length: 12 amino acids. CDR3 DNA: TGTGCCAGCAGCCAGGTAAATCAGCCCCAGCATTTT. Its translation: CASSQVNQPQHF.

The V call is TRBV7-3, the J call TRBJ2-2; D is ambiguous. Germline CDR1 reads SGHTA; CDR2 reads FQGTGA. The CDR3 has 17 amino acids. V was shortened by 2 bases and J by 1 base, with 14 bases between the two germline ends. CDR3 in amino acids: CASSLVSGTQNTGELFF. The CDR3 DNA reads as TGTGCCAGCAGCTTAGTGTCAGGCACTCAGAACACCGGGGAGCTGTTTTTT.

The V call is TRBV4-1, the J call TRBJ2-6; 7 bases match TRBD2. Per the germline V gene, CDR1 is MGHRA and CDR2 is YSYEKL. The CDR3 sequence is 17 residues long. V shed 2 bases, J shed 0 bases, and the junction held 4 bases outside the gene matches. CDR3 DNA: TGCGCCAGCAGCCAATTGCTAGCGGTCTCTGGGGCCAACGTCCTGACTTTC. Its protein product is CASSQLLAVSGANVLTF.

V gene TRBV9 combines with J gene TRBJ1-1; D is unclear. V lost 0 bases, J lost 1 base, and 7 bases lay in between. The germline V gene has CDR1 SGDLS and CDR2 YYNGEE. The CDR3 length is 14 residues. Here the CDR3 DNA reads TGTGCCAGCAGCGTAGCTTACAGGAACACTGAAGCTTTCTTT. Translating it yields CASSVAYRNTEAFF.